The sequence of this T cell receptor beta chain was determined in a study of long-term antiretroviral therapy in people with HIV. Findings and limits, study-wide: All blood samples came from the years 2004 to 2017, possibly under older ART regimens. The study collected no data on ART adherence, viral resistance or therapy changes. Diversity rose after ART but stayed below transplant donor controls. HIV repertoires had narrower CDR3 length ranges than controls.

In germline, CDR1 is SGHTS, CDR2 YDEGEE. Trimming removed 0 bases at V and 0 bases at J, with 13 bases between. The CDR3 consists of 17 residues. Note on this clone: The antigen remains unidentified.

At survey level, the immunoSEQ assay was run in its v3.0 version. Sequencing was performed with immunoSEQ multiplex PCR; in TCRdb, only in-frame clones are kept and a portion is missing. Of 20,000 to 30,000 clones listed, 70% to 90% are singletons. This clonotype was sampled from a man aged 25 to 45 with HIV. The sample was unsorted PBMCs, taken more than 4.3 years after starting antiretroviral therapy. The chain links TRBV5-8 to TRBJ1-5; the D gene is possibly TRBD1 (5 bases). CDR3 in amino acids: CASSLGDSLYSNQPQHF. CDR3 sequence (DNA): TGTGCCAGCAGCTTGGGCGACAGCCTTTATAGCAATCAGCCCCAGCATTTT.